Listed here are 13 T cell receptor beta chains from one sample, sequenced in a study of human T cells and chemical hapten exposure (dated by TCRdb to the early 2020s). The library came from RACE. This sample was sequenced with a NextSeq 500. The raw public reads went through TCRdb reprocessing: fastp at Q25, MiXCR clone calling, in-frame beta chains kept. Each entry is one CDR3 protein sequence, shown with its most common DNA and genes. This sample comprises about 120,000 distinct CDR3 sequences, approximately 13% of them detected only once. 2.5% to 3.5% of the sample lies in the top ten. The time point tag for this specimen amounts to: pre-sensitization, week 0. The label giving this sample's treatment or condition can be read as: therapeutic diphenylcyclopropenone sensitization with weekly scalp DPC. Here the sequenced sample was whole blood, taken in connection with sensitization to the hapten diphenylcyclopropenone (DPC). The source of these receptors is a woman younger than 35 with alopecia areata. Some clones in this sample may be carry-over from other donors' samples.

The table lists this clonotype with many counts. The chain is built from TRBV6-6 and TRBJ2-1; 7 bases agree with TRBD1. From germline, CDR1 is MNHNY and CDR2 SVGAGI (reference sequence). After removal of 4 bases from V and 8 bases from J, the junction contained 2 bases not matched to a gene. The CDR3 is 12 amino acids. The CDR3 DNA reads TGTGCCAGCAGTTCCGACAGGGATGAGCAGTTCTTC. Translation gives CASSSDRDEQFF.

This clonotype was seen more than once but under ten times. The gene calls are TRBV28 and TRBJ1-1; D may be TRBD1 (5 bases). Trimming took off 8 bases at V and 4 bases at J, with 17 bases between the two ends. Per the germline V gene, CDR1 is MDHEN and CDR2 is SYDVKM. The CDR3 covers 14 residues. CDR3 amino acids: CASRNSGKATEAFF. For the CDR3, the DNA is TGTGCCAGCCGGAACTCAGGGAAGGCCACTGAAGCTTTCTTT. The whole variable domain, filled in from reference TRBV28 and TRBJ1-1, reads DVKVTQSSRYLVKRTGEKVFLECVQDMDHENMFWYRQDPGLGLRLIYFSYDVKMKEKGDIPEGYSVSREKKERFSLILESASTNQTSMYLCASRNSGKATEAFFGQGTRLTVV.

This clonotype was seen at least ten times. This chain uses TRBV3-1 with TRBJ2-3, with D hard to call. V lost 2 bases, J lost 2 bases, and 8 bases lay in between. Germline V lookup: CDR1 LGHDT, CDR2 YNNKEL (reference sequence). The CDR3 contains 14 residues. In DNA, the CDR3 is TGTGCCAGCAGCCAATTGCGGCCCACAGATACGCAGTATTTT. Translation: CASSQLRPTDTQYF.

The rearrangement joins TRBV7-8 to TRBJ2-6, with no clear D. CDR3 length: 16 amino acids. Germline lookup yields CDR1 SGHVS and CDR2 FQNEAQ. The V end was cut by 4 bases, the J end by 2 bases, with 12 bases between. For the CDR3, the DNA is TGTGCCAGCAGCTCCCCCGTGGCTACTGGGGCCAACGTCCTGACTTTC. It is translated as CASSSPVATGANVLTF.

This clonotype was detected once. This rearrangement joins TRBV27 to TRBJ2-7; TRBD1 is a possible D gene (6 bases). Germline assignment: CDR1 MNHEY and CDR2 SMNVEV (reference sequence). The CDR3 totals 13 residues. V was shortened by 2 bases and J by 3 bases, with 8 bases between the two germline ends. Written as DNA, the CDR3 is TGTGCCAGCAGTTTAAGGGACAACTACGAGCAGTACTTC. Protein product: CASSLRDNYEQYF.

This clonotype has more than one count but fewer than ten. The chain has TRBV28 and TRBJ2-7, with D hard to call. The ends were cut back, 7 bases at V and 3 bases at J, with 13 bases in the middle. CDR1 is MDHEN and CDR2 is SYDVKM in the germline V gene. This CDR3 is 13 amino acids long. Here the CDR3 DNA reads TGTGCCAGCACTGGTGGGCTGAGCTACGAGCAGTACTTC. This gives the protein CASTGGLSYEQYF. Filled out from reference TRBV28 and TRBJ2-7, the complete variable domain reads DVKVTQSSRYLVKRTGEKVFLECVQDMDHENMFWYRQDPGLGLRLIYFSYDVKMKEKGDIPEGYSVSREKKERFSLILESASTNQTSMYLCASTGGLSYEQYFGPGTRLTVT.

The rearrangement uses TRBV18 and TRBJ1-1, with TRBD1 matching over 8 bases. Looked up from germline, CDR1 is KGHSH and CDR2 is LQKENI. J was trimmed by 4 bases and V by 3 bases; bases with no gene match: 4. The CDR3 consists of 14 residues. The CDR3 DNA reads as TGTGCCAGCTCACCCGCGACAGGGGTCACTGAAGCTTTCTTT. This sequence encodes CASSPATGVTEAFF.

In this sample, this clonotype turned up many times. The rearrangement links TRBV7-6 to TRBJ1-6; D unclear. The ends were cut back, 4 bases at V and 14 bases at J, with 15 bases in the middle. CDR3 size: 13 residues. Germline-derived CDR1 and CDR2 are SGHVS and FNYEAQ. The CDR3 is CASSSNPNSALHF. CDR3 in DNA: TGTGCCAGCAGCTCTAATCCCAATTCGGCCCTCCACTTT.

The chain carries TRBV2 and TRBJ2-3; either TRBD1 or TRBD2 may supply D (6 bases each). The CDR3 has 13 residues. V was cut by 6 bases and J by 0 bases, with 7 bases left in between. The V gene's germline CDR1 is SNHLY and CDR2 FYNNEI. The CDR3 protein is CASRGGSTDTQYF. The CDR3 DNA reads TGTGCCAGCAGGGGGGGCAGCACAGATACGCAGTATTTT. Combining the CDR3 with reference TRBV2 and TRBJ2-3 gives the whole variable domain EPEVTQTPSHQVTQMGQEVILRCVPISNHLYFYWYRQILGQKVEFLVSFYNNEISEKSEIFDDQFSVERPDGSNFTLKIRSTKLEDSAMYFCASRGGSTDTQYFGPGTRLTVL.

This clonotype has a handful of counts. The rearrangement links TRBV7-6 to TRBJ2-1; D may match TRBD1 or TRBD2 (5 bases each). Germline CDR1 SGHVS, CDR2 FNYEAQ. Trimming left V 5 bases short and J 9 bases short, with 14 bases between. CDR3 length equals 13 residues. The CDR3 spells CASSRLGVGEQFF. CDR3 coding DNA: TGTGCCAGCAGCCGTCTGGGGGTTGGTGAGCAGTTCTTC.

This clonotype was picked up a small number of times. V and J are TRBV7-2 and TRBJ1-4, with D possibly matching TRBD1 (5 bases). In germline, CDR1 is SGHTA, CDR2 FQGNSA. The CDR3 covers 15 residues. Trimming removed 2 bases from V and 7 bases from J, with 14 bases in between. For the CDR3, the DNA is TGTGCCAGCAGCTTAACGAATCCAGGGAGTGAAAAACTGTTTTTT. Translating gives CASSLTNPGSEKLFF. Full variable domain (remainder filled in from reference TRBV7-2 and TRBJ1-4): GAGVSQSPSNKVTEKGKDVELRCDPISGHTALYWYRQSLGQGLEFLIYFQGNSAPDKSGLPSDRFSAERTGGSVSTLTIQRTQQEDSAVYLCASSLTNPGSEKLFFGSGTQLSVL.

This clonotype was counted a few times. The rearrangement uses TRBV30 and TRBJ1-1; possible D gene TRBD1, 5 bases. Per germline, CDR1 GTSNPN and CDR2 SVGIG (reference sequence). V shed 5 bases and J shed 6 bases, with 16 bases lying between them. The CDR3 runs to 13 residues. The CDR3 here is CAWDPGDGAEAFF. CDR3 coding DNA: TGTGCCTGGGATCCGGGGGACGGGGCTGAAGCTTTCTTT.

The V and J genes are TRBV7-3 and TRBJ2-2, with D possibly being TRBD1 (6 bases). Trimming removed 2 bases at V and 7 bases at J, with 14 bases between. Germline values: CDR1 SGHTA, CDR2 FQGTGA. CDR3 length equals 15 residues. The CDR3 loop reads CASSLGQGRNGELFF. Written as DNA, the CDR3 is TGTGCCAGCAGCTTAGGGCAGGGGCGAAACGGGGAGCTGTTTTTT.